This section outlines one T cell receptor (beta chain) sequence together with its context. Its cognate antigen is unknown. This sample is drawn from a study of regulatory T cells in long-lasting Graves disease. Assembly of TCR beta libraries relied on iRepertoire HTBI primers together with Arm-PCR of CDR3 regions. TCRdb re-called the multiplex PCR reads through MiXCR, storing one row per CDR3 protein. The sample comprises 300,000 to 350,000 distinct CDR3 sequences, about 19% of which are singletons, and less than 30% rests with the top ten. Time point meaning: persistent/refractory GD, antithyroid drugs over 5 years with positive TRAb. Extracted RNA from PBMCs served as the source of the TCR library. EDTA tubes held roughly 9 milliliters of peripheral blood from each patient. In germline, CDR1 is ENHRY, CDR2 SYGVKD. The V gene end was trimmed by 2 bases and the J gene end by 7 bases; junction bases not matched to a gene: 27. CDR3 length equals 22 residues.

Study conclusions and caveats: Among persistent patients, a larger number of public clonotypes were shared (around 2,700) than among newly diagnosed patients (approximately 970).

The chain uses TRBV10-3 and TRBJ1-3; TRBD1 aligns across 9 bases. The clonotype originates from a female donor with Graves disease. The sample in question was peripheral blood mononuclear cells (PBMCs), obtained when the disease was refractory, from a patient treated with antithyroid drugs. The CDR3 sequence is CAISEPRFLAAGTGRPFNTIYF. As DNA, the CDR3 is TGTGCCATCAGTGAGCCCCGGTTCCTCGCGGCCGGGACAGGGCGGCCGTTCAACACCATATATTTT.